This paragraph covers one T cell receptor beta chain sequence. The data were taken from a study of blood T cell repertoires in COVID-19. On the study more broadly: PBMCs, B-cell-depleted T cells, or T cells were the source of the cDNA or gDNA that made up the material.

CDR1 is MNHEY and CDR2 is SMNVEV in the germline V gene (reference sequence). The CDR3 totals 13 residues. V was cut by 4 bases and J by 8 bases, with 14 bases left in between. Original analysis: Estimated nucleated cell counts came from reference gene primer amplification. Sequencing used immunoSEQ multiplex PCR; TCRdb keeps in-frame clones, though not all of them. V and J calls and clone size are those listed in that table; D and trimming were worked out from the DNA. The table includes 150,000 to 200,000 clones, about 84% detected once. V and J are TRBV27 and TRBJ1-2, with D possibly being TRBD1 (5 bases). Sequenced material: peripheral blood. The receptor was isolated from a woman between 25 and 40 years old with acute or convalescent COVID-19. CDR3 amino acids: CASSWRQGNGYTF. In DNA form, the CDR3 reads TGTGCCAGCAGTTGGCGGCAGGGCAACGGCTACACCTTC.